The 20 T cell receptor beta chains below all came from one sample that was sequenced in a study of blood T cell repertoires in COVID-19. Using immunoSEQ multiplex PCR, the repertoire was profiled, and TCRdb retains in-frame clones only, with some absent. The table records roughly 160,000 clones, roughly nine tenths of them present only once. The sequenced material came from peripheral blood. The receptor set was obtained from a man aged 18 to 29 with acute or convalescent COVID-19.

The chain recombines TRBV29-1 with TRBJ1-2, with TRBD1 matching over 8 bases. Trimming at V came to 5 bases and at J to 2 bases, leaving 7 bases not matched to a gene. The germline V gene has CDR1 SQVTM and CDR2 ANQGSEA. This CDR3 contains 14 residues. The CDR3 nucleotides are TGCAGCGTTTCCGCTCGACAGGGGAACTATGGCTACACCTTC. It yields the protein CSVSARQGNYGYTF.

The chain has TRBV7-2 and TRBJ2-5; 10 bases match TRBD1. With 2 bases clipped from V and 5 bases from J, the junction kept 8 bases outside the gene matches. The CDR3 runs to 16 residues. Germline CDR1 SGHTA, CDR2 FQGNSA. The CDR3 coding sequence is TGTGCCAGCAGCTTAATACCTGGGACAGGGGAGGAGACCCAGTACTTC. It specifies CASSLIPGTGEETQYF. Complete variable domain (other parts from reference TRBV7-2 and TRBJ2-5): GAGVSQSPSNKVTEKGKDVELRCDPISGHTALYWYRQSLGQGLEFLIYFQGNSAPDKSGLPSDRFSAERTGGSVSTLTIQRTQQEDSAVYLCASSLIPGTGEETQYFGPGTRLLVL.

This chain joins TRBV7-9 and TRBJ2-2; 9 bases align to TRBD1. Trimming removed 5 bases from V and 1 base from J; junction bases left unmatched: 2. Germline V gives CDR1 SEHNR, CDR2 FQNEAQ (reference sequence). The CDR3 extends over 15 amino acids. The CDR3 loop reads CASSLGQGNTGELFF. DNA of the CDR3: TGTGCCAGCAGCCTGGGACAGGGGAACACCGGGGAGCTGTTTTTT.

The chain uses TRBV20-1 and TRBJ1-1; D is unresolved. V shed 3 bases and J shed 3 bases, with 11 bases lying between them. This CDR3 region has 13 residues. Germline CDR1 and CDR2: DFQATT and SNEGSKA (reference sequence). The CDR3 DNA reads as TGCAGTGCTAGTAGTTCCGGGGACACTGAAGCTTTCTTT. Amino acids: CSASSSGDTEAFF.

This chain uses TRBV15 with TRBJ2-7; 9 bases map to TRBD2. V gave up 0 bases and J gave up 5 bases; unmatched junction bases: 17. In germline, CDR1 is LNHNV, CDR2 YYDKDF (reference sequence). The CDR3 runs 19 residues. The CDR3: CATSRDPGGAGGGAHEQYF. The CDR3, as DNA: TGTGCCACCAGCAGAGATCCGGGTGGAGCAGGCGGGGGGGCCCACGAGCAGTACTTC.

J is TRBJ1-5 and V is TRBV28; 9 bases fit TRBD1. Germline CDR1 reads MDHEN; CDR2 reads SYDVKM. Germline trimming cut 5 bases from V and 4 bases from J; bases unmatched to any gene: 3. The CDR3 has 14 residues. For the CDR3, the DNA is TGTGCCAGCAGTCTCGGGACAGGGAATCAGCCCCAGCATTTT. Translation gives CASSLGTGNQPQHF.

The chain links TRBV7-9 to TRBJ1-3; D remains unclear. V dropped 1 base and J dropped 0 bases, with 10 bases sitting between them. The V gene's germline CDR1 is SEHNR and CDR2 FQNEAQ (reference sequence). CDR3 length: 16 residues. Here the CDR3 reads CASSLEASGSGNTIYF. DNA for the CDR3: TGTGCCAGCAGCTTAGAGGCGTCGGGCTCTGGAAACACCATATATTTT.

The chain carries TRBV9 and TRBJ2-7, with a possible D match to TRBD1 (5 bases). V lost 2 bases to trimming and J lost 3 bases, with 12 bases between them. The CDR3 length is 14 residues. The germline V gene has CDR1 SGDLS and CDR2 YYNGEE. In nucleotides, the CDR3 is TGTGCCAGCAGCGTGTCAGGAACAGGCTACGAGCAGTACTTC. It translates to CASSVSGTGYEQYF.

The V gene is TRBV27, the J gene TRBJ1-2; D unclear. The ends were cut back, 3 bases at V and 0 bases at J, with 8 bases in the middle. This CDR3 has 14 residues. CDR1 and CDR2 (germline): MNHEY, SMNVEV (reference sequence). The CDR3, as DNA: TGTGCCAGCAGTTTTCGGTCTACTAACTATGGCTACACCTTC. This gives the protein CASSFRSTNYGYTF.

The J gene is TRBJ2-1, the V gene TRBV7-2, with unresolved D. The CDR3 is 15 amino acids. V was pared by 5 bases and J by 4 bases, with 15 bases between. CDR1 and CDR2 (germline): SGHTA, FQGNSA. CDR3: CASSPRALMYNEQFF. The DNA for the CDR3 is TGTGCCAGCAGCCCCCGCGCACTGATGTACAATGAGCAGTTCTTC.

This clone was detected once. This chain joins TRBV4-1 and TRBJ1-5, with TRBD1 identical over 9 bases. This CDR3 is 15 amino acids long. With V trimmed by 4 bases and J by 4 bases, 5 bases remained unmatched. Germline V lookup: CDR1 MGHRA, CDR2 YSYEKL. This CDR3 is CASSPLDRGNQPQHF. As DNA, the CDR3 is TGCGCCAGCAGCCCCCTGGACAGGGGAAATCAGCCCCAGCATTTT.

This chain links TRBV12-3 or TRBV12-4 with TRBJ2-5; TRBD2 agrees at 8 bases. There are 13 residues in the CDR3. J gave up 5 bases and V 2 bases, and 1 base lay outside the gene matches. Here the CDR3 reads CASSLSGGETQYF. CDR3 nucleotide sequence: TGTGCCAGCAGTTTATCGGGAGGGGAGACCCAGTACTTC.

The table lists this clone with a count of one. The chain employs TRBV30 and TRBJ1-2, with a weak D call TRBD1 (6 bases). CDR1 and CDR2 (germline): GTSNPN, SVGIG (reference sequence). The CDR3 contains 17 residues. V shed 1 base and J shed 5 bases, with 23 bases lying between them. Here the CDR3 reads CAWSAFRRPTGTYGYTF. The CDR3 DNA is TGTGCCTGGAGTGCTTTCCGAAGACCAACAGGGACGTATGGCTACACCTTC.

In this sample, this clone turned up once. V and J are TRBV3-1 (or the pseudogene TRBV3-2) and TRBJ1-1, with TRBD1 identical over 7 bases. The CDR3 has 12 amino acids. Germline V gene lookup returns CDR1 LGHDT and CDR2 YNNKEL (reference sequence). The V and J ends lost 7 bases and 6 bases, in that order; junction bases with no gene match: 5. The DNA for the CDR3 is TGTGCCAGCACCCGACAGGGTGCTGAAGCTTTCTTT. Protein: CASTRQGAEAFF.

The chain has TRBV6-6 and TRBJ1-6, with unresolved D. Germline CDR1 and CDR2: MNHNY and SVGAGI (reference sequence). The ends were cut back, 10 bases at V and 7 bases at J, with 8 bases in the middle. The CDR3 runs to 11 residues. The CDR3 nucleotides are TGTGCCACCTGCCAGAATTCACCCCTCCACTTT. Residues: CATCQNSPLHF.

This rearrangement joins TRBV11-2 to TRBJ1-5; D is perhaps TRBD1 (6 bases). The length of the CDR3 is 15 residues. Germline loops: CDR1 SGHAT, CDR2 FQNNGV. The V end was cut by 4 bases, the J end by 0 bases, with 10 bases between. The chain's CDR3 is CASSSDRYSNQPQHF. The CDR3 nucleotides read TGTGCCAGCAGCTCCGACAGGTATAGCAATCAGCCCCAGCATTTT.

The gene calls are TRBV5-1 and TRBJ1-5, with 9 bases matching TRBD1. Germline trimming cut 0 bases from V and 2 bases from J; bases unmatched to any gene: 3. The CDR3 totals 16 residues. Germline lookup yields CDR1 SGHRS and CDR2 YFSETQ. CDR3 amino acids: CASSLGTGDGNQPQHF. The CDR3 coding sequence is TGCGCCAGCAGCTTGGGGACAGGGGACGGCAATCAGCCCCAGCATTTT.

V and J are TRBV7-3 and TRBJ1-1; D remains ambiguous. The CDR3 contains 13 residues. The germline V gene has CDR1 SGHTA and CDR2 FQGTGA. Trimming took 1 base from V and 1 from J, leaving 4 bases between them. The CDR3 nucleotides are TGTGCCAGCAGCTTAAACGGGAACACTGAAGCTTTCTTT. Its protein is CASSLNGNTEAFF.

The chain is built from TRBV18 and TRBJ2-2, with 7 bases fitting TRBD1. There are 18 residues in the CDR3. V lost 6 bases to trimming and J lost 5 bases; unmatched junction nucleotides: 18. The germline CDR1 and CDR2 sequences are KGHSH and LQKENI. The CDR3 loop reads CASSSATGSGRGTGELFF. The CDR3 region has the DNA TGTGCCAGCTCCTCGGCGACAGGGTCAGGTCGCGGGACCGGGGAGCTGTTTTTT.

The chain's CDR3 is CASSQGSGGTEAFF. The CDR3 DNA sequence: TGTGCCAGCAGCCAAGGATCGGGCGGGACTGAAGCTTTCTTT. The gene calls are TRBV14 and TRBJ1-1; unclear D gene. Germline assignment: CDR1 SGHDN and CDR2 FVKESK. The V and J ends lost 1 base and 5 bases respectively, with 11 bases between them. The CDR3 contains 14 residues.